A single sample gave rise to the 4 T cell receptor beta chains below, sequenced in a study of shared clonotypes between healthy human individuals. Clones were read by immunoSEQ multiplex PCR, and TCRdb kept only the in-frame ones, dropping some. The profile shows about 1.1 million clones, roughly 80% of them singletons. Sample: memory CD4+ T cells from PBMCs. Subset reported: CD45RA-negative fraction. The receptor set was obtained from a man between 18 and 29 years old in good health. Some clones in this sample may be carry-over from other donors' samples.

This rearrangement joins TRBV19 to TRBJ2-5, with a tentative D call TRBD2 (5 bases). CDR1 and CDR2 (germline): LNHDA, SQIVND (reference sequence). The CDR3 covers 14 residues. V was trimmed by 5 bases and J by 2 bases, leaving 12 bases between them. The chain's CDR3 is CASSHLARQETQYF. In DNA, the CDR3 is TGTGCCAGTAGTCATCTAGCTCGGCAAGAGACCCAGTACTTC.

This chain joins TRBV10-3 and TRBJ2-1; 11 bases align to TRBD2. J was trimmed by 7 bases and V by 4 bases; bases with no gene match: 9. This CDR3 comprises 16 residues. CDR1 and CDR2 (germline): ENHRY, SYGVKD. The CDR3: CAISAPGLAVGNEQFF. In nucleotides, the CDR3 is TGTGCCATCAGTGCCCCGGGACTAGCGGTAGGAAATGAGCAGTTCTTC.

The chain joins TRBV28 to TRBJ1-4, with 9 bases lining up with TRBD1. Germline assignment: CDR1 MDHEN and CDR2 SYDVKM. V lost 5 bases and J lost 7; bases outside the gene matches: 5. This CDR3 region has 14 residues. The CDR3 bases are TGTGCCAGCAGTGCACAGGGGGCGGGTGAAAAACTGTTTTTT. Amino acids: CASSAQGAGEKLFF. Using reference TRBV28 and TRBJ1-4 for the parts outside the CDR3, the full variable domain is DVKVTQSSRYLVKRTGEKVFLECVQDMDHENMFWYRQDPGLGLRLIYFSYDVKMKEKGDIPEGYSVSREKKERFSLILESASTNQTSMYLCASSAQGAGEKLFFGSGTQLSVL.

Written as DNA, the CDR3 is TGTGCCAGCAGTGAAGGGTTTGCAACTAATGAAAAACTGTTTTTT. Encoded protein: CASSEGFATNEKLFF. V and J are TRBV2 and TRBJ1-4; no definite D call. The CDR3 length is 15 residues. V was shortened by 1 base and J by 0 bases, with 6 bases between the two germline ends. Germline CDR1 and CDR2: SNHLY and FYNNEI.